The T cell receptor (beta chain) under discussion was sequenced for a study of blood T cells in healthy people across ages. The authors ran a second PCR of about 6 to 11 cycles using a sample-barcoded 5' primer and a J-beta primer mix. TCRdb processed the 5' RACE reads anew with MiXCR; each CDR3 protein has one entry. The sample has about 930,000 distinct CDR3 sequences, around 29% seen once. Each donor's blood draw was ten milliliters of peripheral blood. The CDR3 extends over 14 amino acids. Trimming took off 3 bases at V and 8 bases at J, with 14 bases between the two ends. Germline CDR1 LGHNA, CDR2 YNFKEQ. This sample also belongs to another study, concerning T cells of mothers and their children.

This receptor was identified in a woman aged 40 to 50 in good health. V and J are TRBV4-2 and TRBJ2-1; the D gene is possibly TRBD2 (6 bases). The sample was blood. This CDR3 is CASSQLTSLDEQFF. Here the CDR3 DNA reads TGTGCCAGCAGCCAGCTGACTAGTTTGGATGAGCAGTTCTTC.